The clone carrying this T cell receptor (beta chain) was counted ten times or more. Its antigen is undetermined. The data were taken from a study of T cells in Graves' hyperthyroidism and ophthalmopathy. For ophthalmopathy patients, the Clinical Activity Score was at least 3 and the NOSPECS grade at least 4; duration was under 3 months. Each 10 ml fresh peripheral blood draw supplied the PBMCs. Amplification of TCR beta CDR3 regions was performed using RNA transcripts as template. Primed by the HTBI set, a first-round RT-PCR was run on the TCR CDR3. A single record per CDR3 protein comes from TCRdb applying MiXCR to the multiplex PCR reads. The sample contains approximately 600,000 distinct CDR3 sequences, less than 25% of which appear only once. Points from the study as a whole: Ophthalmopathy, as predicted by the model, came a median 6.5 months after the prediction. A model using 13 V-J features told ophthalmopathy apart from stable hyperthyroidism.

The germline V gene encodes CDR1 MNHNS and CDR2 SASEGT. The CDR3 contains 13 residues. V lost 8 bases and J 4 bases, leaving 15 bases between the germline ends. The specimen was blood. The gene calls are TRBV6-1 and TRBJ2-7, with D tentatively TRBD1 or TRBD2 (6 bases each). This receptor was identified in a man aged 30 to 39 with Graves' ophthalmopathy. The CDR3 is CASGEGGGYEQYF. The CDR3 DNA follows: TGTGCCAGCGGCGAGGGGGGCGGTTACGAGCAGTACTTC.